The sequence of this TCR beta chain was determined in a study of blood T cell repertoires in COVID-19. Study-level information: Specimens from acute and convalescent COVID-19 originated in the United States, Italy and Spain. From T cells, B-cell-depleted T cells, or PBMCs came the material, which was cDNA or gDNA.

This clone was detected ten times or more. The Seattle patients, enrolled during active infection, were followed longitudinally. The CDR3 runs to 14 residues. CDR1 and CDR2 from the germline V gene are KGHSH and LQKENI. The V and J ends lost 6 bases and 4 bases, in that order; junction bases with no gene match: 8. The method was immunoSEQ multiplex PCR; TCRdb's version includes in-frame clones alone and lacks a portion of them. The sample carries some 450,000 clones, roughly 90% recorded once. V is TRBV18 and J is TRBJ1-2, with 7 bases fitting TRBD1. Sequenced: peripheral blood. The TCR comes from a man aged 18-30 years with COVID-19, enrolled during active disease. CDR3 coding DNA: TGTGCCAGCTCCCGCACAGGGGAACGCTATGGCTACACCTTC. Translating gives CASSRTGERYGYTF.